The present entry profiles one T cell receptor beta chain with its context. Its specificity is not known. Produced via immunoSEQ multiplex PCR; TCRdb's table is partial and in-frame only. The table lists about 9,200 clones, about 85% of them singletons. The data were taken from a study of follicular helper T cells after annual influenza vaccination. Time point in this sample: 2015-2016 season, pre-vaccination. No donor had influenza vaccine in the prior 6 months; all lived in the community. Each time point used about 35 to 100 mL of blood. Non-naive CD4+CXCR5+PD-1+ cTfh were sorted into ICOS+CD38+ and ICOS-CD38- fractions. The study, taken as a whole, reports: Only about 8.5-20% of analyzed cells yielded productive TCRB sequences.

CDR1 and CDR2 from the germline V gene are LGHNA and YNFKEQ. Trimming left V 0 bases short and J 6 bases short, with 21 bases between. The CDR3 is 19 amino acids. The clonotype originates from an adult who received the influenza vaccine. The chain combines TRBV4-2 with TRBJ1-6; the D is unclear. The sample here was CXCR5+ CD38- circulating T follicular helper cells from blood, taken on the day of influenza vaccination. Subset described: circulating Tfh, non-naive CD4+CXCR5+PD-1+ (ICOS+CD38+ or ICOS-CD38-). The CDR3 loop reads CASSQDAAGFSSFNSPLHF. The DNA for the CDR3 is TGTGCCAGCAGCCAAGACGCTGCGGGATTTAGCTCATTTAATTCACCCCTCCACTTT.